This T cell receptor beta chain is drawn from a study of human T cells and chemical hapten exposure. The study, taken as a whole, reports: Significantly more large CDR3 similarity clusters arose among expanded TCRs than among controls.

For this clonotype: The antigen is unknown.

What the library attached to individual cDNA molecules were unique molecular identifiers. TCRdb ran MiXCR on the RACE reads and lists one entry per CDR3 protein. Of about 82,000 distinct CDR3 sequences in the sample, over 10% were seen once. Germline V CDR1 and CDR2: DFQATT, SNEGSKA (reference sequence). The V segment lost 5 bases and the J segment 7 bases; nucleotides outside the gene matches: 11. The CDR3 totals 17 residues. Time point defined: patch test 3, about 24 weeks after DPC sensitization. As to treatment: therapeutic diphenylcyclopropenone sensitization with weekly scalp DPC. The source material was whole blood, sampled in connection with sensitization to the hapten diphenylcyclopropenone (DPC). The receptor was isolated from a woman between 45 and 60 years old with alopecia areata. Some clones in this sample may be carry-over from other donors' samples. The chain carries TRBV20-1 and TRBJ2-1; TRBD2 aligns across 16 bases. The CDR3 nucleotides are TGCAGTGCTTCCGGGACTAGCGGGAGGGCAGGTGTTAATGAGCAGTTCTTC. It translates to CSASGTSGRAGVNEQFF.